This TCR beta chain was identified in a study of blood T cell repertoires in COVID-19. The CDR3 has 16 amino acids. Trimming took 2 bases from V and 5 from J, leaving 19 bases between them. CDR1 LGHDT and CDR2 YNNKEL come from the germline V gene (reference sequence). The table came from immunoSEQ multiplex PCR; TCRdb's copy has only in-frame clones and leaves some out. Altogether around 97,000 clones are present, nearly 90% being singletons, with the ten largest covering under 4%. This chain connects TRBV3-1 (or the pseudogene TRBV3-2) to TRBJ2-7; D possibly corresponds to TRBD2 (5 bases). Material: peripheral blood. The sequence came from a man aged 45 to 65 in a cohort sampled during active COVID-19. CDR3 in amino acids: CASSQPLVGSDNEQYV. DNA of the CDR3: TGTGCCAGCAGCCAACCCCTCGTGGGTAGCGATAACGAGCAGTACGTC.